The present TCR beta chain was sequenced within a study of naive and memory T cell subsets. This clonotype was detected ten times or more. Its antigen is undetermined. Germline values: CDR1 LGHDT, CDR2 YNNKEL (reference sequence). This CDR3 is 16 amino acids long. Trimming removed 2 bases from V and 4 bases from J, with 16 bases in between. Four PCR rounds used nested alpha and beta constant region primers plus the SP2 primer. Using its own MiXCR run on the 5' RACE reads, TCRdb lists one record per CDR3 protein. This table holds 50,000 to 65,000 distinct CDR3 sequences, under 10% found once. The library had UMIs added by 3' ligation of an oligonucleotide to TCR cDNA. Adult healthy volunteers gave 2.5 ml peripheral blood for whole-blood RNA. Cells were not sorted; total RNA input targeted about 1 to 1,100 ng. Overall study findings and caveats: The RNA method is potentially sensitive to activation and differentiation changes.

This chain uses TRBV3-1 with TRBJ2-3; weak D call: TRBD1 (6 bases). The origin of this receptor is a female donor in good health. The CDR3 nucleotides read TGTGCCAGCAGCCAATTTCAGGGGTCGACGTCAGATACGCAGTATTTT. This codes for CASSQFQGSTSDTQYF.